Below, 20 T cell receptor beta chains from the same sample are listed, as sequenced in a study of T cell responses to AZD1222 COVID-19 vaccine. The data were produced by immunoSEQ multiplex PCR, yet TCRdb's version contains in-frame clones alone and is incomplete. The sample includes more than 150,000 clones, approximately 92% seen only once; the top ten take over 9.5%. Here the sequenced sample was peripheral blood, taken on day 0 of AZD1222 vaccination. The receptors come from an adult in good health.

The genes are TRBV7-2 and TRBJ2-3, with TRBD2 matching 8 bases. The V gene's germline CDR1 is SGHTA and CDR2 FQGNSA. This CDR3 has 15 amino acids. The V gene end was trimmed by 1 base and the J gene end by 4 bases; junction bases not matched to a gene: 4. The CDR3 region is CASSLVGGAADTQYF. The CDR3 region has the DNA TGTGCCAGCAGCTTAGTCGGGGGGGCTGCAGATACGCAGTATTTT.

The V and J genes are TRBV19 and TRBJ1-1; 10 nucleotides agree with TRBD1. The CDR3 length is 13 residues. J gave up 6 bases and V 10 bases, and 8 bases lay outside the gene matches. Germline-derived CDR1 and CDR2 are LNHDA and SQIVND (reference sequence). CDR3 sequence (DNA): TGTGCCACCTGGGGACAGGGGAGGTCTGAAGCTTTCTTT. Its protein product is CATWGQGRSEAFF.

CDR3 in DNA: TGTGCCAGCAGCCAGCCCCCGGACAGCATATTCGAGCAGTACTTC. Its translation: CASSQPPDSIFEQYF. The V call is TRBV7-9, the J call TRBJ2-7; D perhaps matches TRBD1 (6 bases). The V and J ends lost 5 bases and 6 bases respectively, with 20 bases between them. CDR3 length: 15 residues. CDR1 is SEHNR and CDR2 is FQNEAQ in the germline V gene (reference sequence).

This chain uses TRBV27 with TRBJ1-1, with D tentatively TRBD1 (5 bases). This CDR3 region has 14 residues. Germline V lookup: CDR1 MNHEY, CDR2 SMNVEV (reference sequence). Between the trimmed V and J ends, which lost 7 bases and 6 bases, there was a span of 18 bases. CDR3 loop: CASTLRRGIAEAFF. In nucleotides, the CDR3 is TGTGCCAGCACCCTCAGGAGGGGCATCGCTGAAGCTTTCTTT.

V is TRBV28 and J is TRBJ1-1; TRBD1 might be the D (5 bases). V lost 4 bases and J 0 bases, leaving 18 bases between the germline ends. The germline CDR1 and CDR2 sequences are MDHEN and SYDVKM. There are 17 residues in the CDR3. The CDR3 reads CASSWGKQGSMNTEAFF. The DNA of the CDR3 is TGTGCCAGCAGTTGGGGTAAGCAGGGATCCATGAACACTGAAGCTTTCTTT.

This clone came up a few times. J is TRBJ2-2 and V is TRBV6-5; 9 nucleotides align to TRBD1. The V gene's germline CDR1 is MNHEY and CDR2 SVGAGI. The CDR3 consists of 15 residues. Unmatched junction bases numbered 7, after V lost 6 bases and J lost 5 bases. Here the CDR3 DNA reads TGTGCCAGCAGGCCTGGGACAGGGCGAACCGGGGAGCTGTTTTTT. Protein sequence: CASRPGTGRTGELFF.

The CDR3 sequence is CATSRAGLGVHNEQFF. The CDR3 DNA reads as TGTGCCACCAGCAGAGCAGGGCTTGGGGTCCACAATGAGCAGTTCTTC. This chain joins TRBV15 and TRBJ2-1, with D possibly being TRBD1 (5 bases). The CDR3 is made up of 16 amino acids. V was clipped by 1 base and J by 5 bases, with 15 bases between them. Germline-derived CDR1 and CDR2 are LNHNV and YYDKDF (reference sequence).

The chain carries TRBV7-9 and TRBJ2-7; D not certain. The germline V gene encodes CDR1 SEHNR and CDR2 FQNEAQ (reference sequence). This CDR3 contains 13 residues. V was cut by 0 bases and J by 7 bases, with 10 bases left in between. The CDR3 nucleotides are TGTGCCAGCAGCTTAGCGGCGGATCCTGAGCAGTACTTC. This sequence encodes CASSLAADPEQYF.

The chain joins TRBV28 to TRBJ1-6; 9 positions agree with TRBD1. Trimming took 4 bases from V and 1 from J; bases not matched to a gene: 5. The V gene's germline CDR1 is MDHEN and CDR2 SYDVKM. The CDR3 runs 17 residues. CDR3 in DNA: TGTGCCAGCAGTTCGGCCGGGACAGGGTCCTATAATTCACCCCTCCACTTT. It yields the protein CASSSAGTGSYNSPLHF. The whole variable domain, remainder taken from reference TRBV28 and TRBJ1-6, is DVKVTQSSRYLVKRTGEKVFLECVQDMDHENMFWYRQDPGLGLRLIYFSYDVKMKEKGDIPEGYSVSREKKERFSLILESASTNQTSMYLCASSSAGTGSYNSPLHFGNGTRLTVT.

The gene calls are TRBV11-2 and TRBJ2-2; D may be TRBD2 (6 bases). CDR1 is SGHAT and CDR2 is FQNNGV in the germline V gene. V shed 5 bases and J shed 3 bases, with 19 bases lying between them. This CDR3 region has 17 residues. CDR3 sequence reads: CASSPLPGTPDTGELFF. In DNA, the CDR3 is TGTGCCAGCAGCCCCCTTCCCGGGACTCCGGACACCGGGGAGCTGTTTTTT.

The chain carries TRBV5-6 and TRBJ2-2, with 9 nucleotides matching TRBD2. The V gene end was trimmed by 4 bases and the J gene end by 7 bases; junction bases not matched to a gene: 11. This CDR3 spans 16 amino acids. Germline values: CDR1 SGHDT, CDR2 YYEEEE. CDR3 in amino acids: CASSTTNSGRNGELFF. CDR3 nucleotide sequence: TGTGCCAGCAGCACGACAAATAGCGGGAGAAACGGGGAGCTGTTTTTT.

Only one count was recorded for this clone. The rearrangement joins TRBV9 to TRBJ2-3; D is perhaps TRBD1 (6 bases). The CDR3 runs 15 residues. Germline CDR1 reads SGDLS; CDR2 reads YYNGEE. V lost 4 bases to trimming and J lost 4 bases, with 16 bases between them. CDR3 in amino acids: CASSLQGIPADTQYF. As DNA, the CDR3 is TGTGCCAGCAGCTTACAGGGAATCCCCGCAGATACGCAGTATTTT.

The rearrangement uses TRBV6-4 and TRBJ2-3; tentatively, D is TRBD2 (6 bases). The CDR3 has 14 residues. Per germline, CDR1 MRHNA and CDR2 SNTAGT. Deletions cut 2 bases from V and 7 bases from J, with 13 bases between. The CDR3 sequence is CASSDGGGGNTQYF. CDR3 DNA sequence: TGTGCCAGCAGTGACGGGGGAGGAGGGAATACGCAGTATTTT.

The chain couples TRBV4-2 to TRBJ1-2, with 9 bases matching TRBD1. Per germline, CDR1 LGHNA and CDR2 YNFKEQ. J lost 2 bases, V lost 4 bases, and 5 bases had no gene match. The CDR3 contains 15 residues. CDR3 in amino acids: CASSPRGQGNYGYTF. CDR3 bases: TGTGCCAGCAGCCCGCGGGGACAGGGCAACTATGGCTACACCTTC.

The V gene is TRBV7-9, the J gene TRBJ1-6; TRBD1 matches at 9 bases. There are 15 residues in the CDR3. With 4 bases clipped from V and 6 bases from J, the junction kept 4 bases outside the gene matches. Per germline, CDR1 SEHNR and CDR2 FQNEAQ (reference sequence). The CDR3 loop reads CASSSGTGPNSPLHF. In DNA form, the CDR3 reads TGTGCCAGCAGCTCCGGGACAGGGCCTAATTCACCCCTCCACTTT.

The V gene is TRBV11-2, the J gene TRBJ2-5; 13 nucleotides agree with TRBD2. Germline V gene lookup returns CDR1 SGHAT and CDR2 FQNNGV. The length of the CDR3 is 16 residues. V shed 4 bases, J shed 1 base, and the junction held 3 bases outside the gene matches. The CDR3 coding sequence is TGTGCCAGCAGCTCTCGACTAGCGGGGGGCCAAGAGACCCAGTACTTC. Protein product: CASSSRLAGGQETQYF. The full variable domain, in which reference TRBV11-2 and TRBJ2-5 provide the parts outside the CDR3, is EAGVAQSPRYKIIEKRQSVAFWCNPISGHATLYWYQQILGQGPKLLIQFQNNGVVDDSQLPKDRFSAERLKGVDSTLKIQPAKLEDSAVYLCASSSRLAGGQETQYFGPGTRLLVL.

The chain links TRBV19 to TRBJ1-2, with D possibly TRBD1 on 5 matching bases. V was trimmed by 8 bases and J by 6 bases, leaving 16 bases between them. Germline V gives CDR1 LNHDA, CDR2 SQIVND (reference sequence). The CDR3 is 13 residues long. The CDR3 is CASQKRLGDGYTF. In nucleotides, the CDR3 is TGTGCCAGTCAGAAAAGATTGGGGGATGGCTACACCTTC.

This clone was detected only once. This chain links TRBV6-1 with TRBJ1-4, with D uncertain. Germline V lookup: CDR1 MNHNS, CDR2 SASEGT. The CDR3 covers 16 residues. V lost 4 bases and J lost 5, with 17 bases in between. The CDR3 DNA follows: TGTGCCAGCAGTGCCGGGGAGGGCAGTGGAAATGAAAAACTGTTTTTT. Its protein product is CASSAGEGSGNEKLFF.

This chain connects TRBV12-2 to TRBJ1-1; no DNA check was done on the table's D call, TRBD1. TRBV12-2 is a pseudogene locus. The CDR3 is made up of 16 amino acids. CDR3 residues: CASRLGGQTLNTEAFF. As DNA, the CDR3 is TGTGCAAGTCGCCTAGGGGGACAGACGCTGAACACTGAAGCTTTCTTT.

This chain uses TRBV19 with TRBJ1-1; 9 bases fit TRBD1. The ends lost 4 bases at V and 4 bases at J; junction bases unmatched: 7. Germline V lookup: CDR1 LNHDA, CDR2 SQIVND (reference sequence). The CDR3 runs 15 residues. Here the CDR3 reads CASSTRTGDSTEAFF. CDR3 sequence (DNA): TGTGCCAGTAGTACCCGGACAGGGGATAGCACTGAAGCTTTCTTT. Variable domain in full (rest from reference TRBV19 and TRBJ1-1): DGGITQSPKYLFRKEGQNVTLSCEQNLNHDAMYWYRQDPGQGLRLIYYSQIVNDFQKGDIAEGYSVSREKKESFPLTVTSAQKNPTAFYLCASSTRTGDSTEAFFGQGTRLTVV.